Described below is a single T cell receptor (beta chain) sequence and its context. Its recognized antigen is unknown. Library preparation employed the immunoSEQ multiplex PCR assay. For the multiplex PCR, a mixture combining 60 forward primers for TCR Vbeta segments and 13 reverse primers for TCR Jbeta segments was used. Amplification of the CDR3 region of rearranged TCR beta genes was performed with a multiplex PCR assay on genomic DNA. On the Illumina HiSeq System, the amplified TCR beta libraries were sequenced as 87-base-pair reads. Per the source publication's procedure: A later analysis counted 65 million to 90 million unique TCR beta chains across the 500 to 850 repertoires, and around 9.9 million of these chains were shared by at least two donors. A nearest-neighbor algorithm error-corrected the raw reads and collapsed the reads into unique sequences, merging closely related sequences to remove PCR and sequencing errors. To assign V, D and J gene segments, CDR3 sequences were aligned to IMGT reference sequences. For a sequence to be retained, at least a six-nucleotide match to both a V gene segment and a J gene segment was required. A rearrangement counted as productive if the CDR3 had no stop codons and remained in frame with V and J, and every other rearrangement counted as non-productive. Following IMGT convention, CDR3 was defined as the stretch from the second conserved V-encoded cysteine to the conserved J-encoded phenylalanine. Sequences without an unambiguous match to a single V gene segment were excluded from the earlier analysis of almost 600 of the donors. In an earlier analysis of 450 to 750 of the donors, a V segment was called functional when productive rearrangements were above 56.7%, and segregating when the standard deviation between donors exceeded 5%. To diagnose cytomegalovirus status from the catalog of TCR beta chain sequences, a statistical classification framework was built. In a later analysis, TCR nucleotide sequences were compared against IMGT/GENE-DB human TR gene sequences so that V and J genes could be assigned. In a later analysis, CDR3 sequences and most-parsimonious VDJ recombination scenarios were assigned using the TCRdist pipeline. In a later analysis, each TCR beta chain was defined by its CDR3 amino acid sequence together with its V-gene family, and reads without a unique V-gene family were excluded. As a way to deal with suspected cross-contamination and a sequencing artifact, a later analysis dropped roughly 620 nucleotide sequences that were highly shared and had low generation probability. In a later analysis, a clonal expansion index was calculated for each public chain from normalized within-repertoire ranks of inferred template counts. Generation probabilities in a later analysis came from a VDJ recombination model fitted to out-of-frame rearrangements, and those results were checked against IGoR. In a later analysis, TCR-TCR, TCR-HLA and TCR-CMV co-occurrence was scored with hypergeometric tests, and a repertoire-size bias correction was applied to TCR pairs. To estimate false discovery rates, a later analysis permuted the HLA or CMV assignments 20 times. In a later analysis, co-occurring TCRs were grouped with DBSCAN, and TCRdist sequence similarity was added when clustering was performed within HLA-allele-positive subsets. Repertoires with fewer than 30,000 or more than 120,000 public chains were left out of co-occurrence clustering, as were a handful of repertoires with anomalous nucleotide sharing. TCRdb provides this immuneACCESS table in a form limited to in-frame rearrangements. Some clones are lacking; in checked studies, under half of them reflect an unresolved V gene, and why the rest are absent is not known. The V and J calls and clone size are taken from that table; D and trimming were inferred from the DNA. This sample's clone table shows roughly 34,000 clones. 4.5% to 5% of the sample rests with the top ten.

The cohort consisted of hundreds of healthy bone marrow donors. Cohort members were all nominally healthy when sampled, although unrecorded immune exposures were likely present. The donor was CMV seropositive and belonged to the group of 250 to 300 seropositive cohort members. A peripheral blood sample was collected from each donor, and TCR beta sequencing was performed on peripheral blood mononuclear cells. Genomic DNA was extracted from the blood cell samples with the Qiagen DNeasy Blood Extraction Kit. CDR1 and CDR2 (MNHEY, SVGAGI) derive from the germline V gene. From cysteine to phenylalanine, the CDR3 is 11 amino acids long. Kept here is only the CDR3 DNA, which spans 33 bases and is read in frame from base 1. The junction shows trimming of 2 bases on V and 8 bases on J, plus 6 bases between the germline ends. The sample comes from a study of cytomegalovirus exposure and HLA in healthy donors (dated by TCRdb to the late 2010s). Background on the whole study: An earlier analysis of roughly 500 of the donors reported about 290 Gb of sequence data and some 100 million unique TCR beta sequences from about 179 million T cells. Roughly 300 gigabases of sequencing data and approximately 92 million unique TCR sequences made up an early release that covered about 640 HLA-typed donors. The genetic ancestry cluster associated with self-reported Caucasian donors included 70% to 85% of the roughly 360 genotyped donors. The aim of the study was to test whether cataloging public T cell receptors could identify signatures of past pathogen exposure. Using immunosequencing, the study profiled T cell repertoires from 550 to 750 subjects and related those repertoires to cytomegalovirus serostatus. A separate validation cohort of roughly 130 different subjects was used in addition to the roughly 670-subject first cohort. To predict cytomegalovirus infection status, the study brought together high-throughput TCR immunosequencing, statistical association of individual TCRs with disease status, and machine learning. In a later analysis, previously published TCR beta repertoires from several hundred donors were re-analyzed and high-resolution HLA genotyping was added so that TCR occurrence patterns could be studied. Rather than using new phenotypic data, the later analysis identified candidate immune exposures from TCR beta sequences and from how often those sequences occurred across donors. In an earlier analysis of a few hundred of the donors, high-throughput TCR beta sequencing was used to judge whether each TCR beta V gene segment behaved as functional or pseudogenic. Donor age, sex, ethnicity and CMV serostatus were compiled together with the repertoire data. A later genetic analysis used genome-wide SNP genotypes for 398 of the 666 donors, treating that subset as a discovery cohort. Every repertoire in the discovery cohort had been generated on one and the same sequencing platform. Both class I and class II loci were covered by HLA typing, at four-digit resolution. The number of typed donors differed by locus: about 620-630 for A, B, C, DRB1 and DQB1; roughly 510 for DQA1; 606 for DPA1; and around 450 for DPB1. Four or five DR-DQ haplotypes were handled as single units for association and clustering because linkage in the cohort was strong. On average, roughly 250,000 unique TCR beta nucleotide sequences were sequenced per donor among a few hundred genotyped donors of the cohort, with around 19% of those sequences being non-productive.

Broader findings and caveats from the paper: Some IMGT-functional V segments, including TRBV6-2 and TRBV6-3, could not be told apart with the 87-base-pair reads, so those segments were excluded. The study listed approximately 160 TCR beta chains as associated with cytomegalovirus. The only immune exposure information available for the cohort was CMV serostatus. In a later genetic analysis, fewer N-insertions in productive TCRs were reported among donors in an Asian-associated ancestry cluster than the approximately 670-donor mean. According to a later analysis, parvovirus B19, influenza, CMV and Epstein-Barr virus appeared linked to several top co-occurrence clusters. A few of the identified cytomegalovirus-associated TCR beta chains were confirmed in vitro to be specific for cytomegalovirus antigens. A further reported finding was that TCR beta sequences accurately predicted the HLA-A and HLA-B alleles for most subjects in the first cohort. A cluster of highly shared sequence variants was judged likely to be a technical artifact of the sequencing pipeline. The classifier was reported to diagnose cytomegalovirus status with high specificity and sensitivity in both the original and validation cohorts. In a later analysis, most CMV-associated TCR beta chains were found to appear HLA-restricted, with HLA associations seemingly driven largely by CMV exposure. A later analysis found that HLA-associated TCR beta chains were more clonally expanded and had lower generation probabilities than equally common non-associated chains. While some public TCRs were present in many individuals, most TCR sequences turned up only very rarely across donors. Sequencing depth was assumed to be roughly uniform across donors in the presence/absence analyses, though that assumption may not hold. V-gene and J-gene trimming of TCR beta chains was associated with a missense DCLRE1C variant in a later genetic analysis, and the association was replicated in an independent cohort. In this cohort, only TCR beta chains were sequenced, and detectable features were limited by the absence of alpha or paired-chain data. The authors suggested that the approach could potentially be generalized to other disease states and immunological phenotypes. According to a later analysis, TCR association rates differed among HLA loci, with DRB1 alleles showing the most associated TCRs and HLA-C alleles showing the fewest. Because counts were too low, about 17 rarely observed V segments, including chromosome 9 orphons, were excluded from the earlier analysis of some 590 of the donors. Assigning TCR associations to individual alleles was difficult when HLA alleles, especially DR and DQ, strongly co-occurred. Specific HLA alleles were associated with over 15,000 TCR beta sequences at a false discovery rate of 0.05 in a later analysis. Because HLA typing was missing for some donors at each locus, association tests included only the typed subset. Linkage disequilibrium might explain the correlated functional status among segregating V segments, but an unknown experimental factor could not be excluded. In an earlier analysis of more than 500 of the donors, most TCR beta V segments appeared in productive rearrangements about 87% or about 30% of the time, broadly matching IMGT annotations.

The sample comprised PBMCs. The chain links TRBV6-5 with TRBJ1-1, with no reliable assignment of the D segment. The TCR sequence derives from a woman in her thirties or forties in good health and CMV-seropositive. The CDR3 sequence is CASSYGQEAFF. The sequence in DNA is TGTGCCAGCAGTTACGGGCAAGAAGCTTTCTTT.